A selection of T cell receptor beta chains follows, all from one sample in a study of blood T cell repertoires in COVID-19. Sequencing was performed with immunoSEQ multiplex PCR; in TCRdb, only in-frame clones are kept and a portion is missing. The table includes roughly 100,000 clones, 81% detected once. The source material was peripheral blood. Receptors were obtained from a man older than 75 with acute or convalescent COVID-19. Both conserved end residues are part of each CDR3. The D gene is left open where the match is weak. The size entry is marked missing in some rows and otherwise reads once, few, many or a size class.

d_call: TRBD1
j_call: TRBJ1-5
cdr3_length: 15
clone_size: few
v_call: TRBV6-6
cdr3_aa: CASSRGQDSNQPQHF
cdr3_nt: TGTGCCAGCAGCCGGGGACAGGATAGCAATCAGCCCCAGCATTTT

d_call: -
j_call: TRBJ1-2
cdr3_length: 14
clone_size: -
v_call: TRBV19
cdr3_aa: CASQAPARSYGYTF
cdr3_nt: TGTGCCAGTCAGGCACCGGCAAGAAGCTATGGCTACACCTTC

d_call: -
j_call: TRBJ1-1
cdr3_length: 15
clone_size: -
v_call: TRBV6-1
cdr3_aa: CASSDGREGHTEAFF
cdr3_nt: TGTGCCAGCAGTGACGGCAGGGAAGGGCACACTGAAGCTTTCTTT

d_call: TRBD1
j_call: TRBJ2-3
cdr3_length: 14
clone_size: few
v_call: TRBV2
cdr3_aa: CASSVGQGLDTQYF
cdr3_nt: TGTGCCAGCAGTGTCGGACAGGGGTTGGATACGCAGTATTTT

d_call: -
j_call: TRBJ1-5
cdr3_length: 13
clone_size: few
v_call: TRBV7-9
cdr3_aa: CASSLGGDQPQHF
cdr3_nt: TGTGCCAGCAGCTTAGGGGGGGACCAGCCCCAGCATTTT

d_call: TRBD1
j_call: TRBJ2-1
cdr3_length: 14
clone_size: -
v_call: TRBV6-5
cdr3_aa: CATTLDRGYNEQFF
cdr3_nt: TGTGCCACCACTTTAGACAGGGGGTACAATGAGCAGTTCTTC

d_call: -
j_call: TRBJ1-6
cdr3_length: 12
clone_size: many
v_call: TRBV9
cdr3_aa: CASSSGVSPLHF
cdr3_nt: TGTGCCAGCAGCTCAGGGGTTTCACCCCTCCACTTT

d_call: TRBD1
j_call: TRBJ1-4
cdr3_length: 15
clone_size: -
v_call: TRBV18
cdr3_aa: CASSLGQGGGEKLFF
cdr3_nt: TGTGCCAGCTCCCTCGGACAGGGCGGGGGTGAAAAACTGTTTTTT

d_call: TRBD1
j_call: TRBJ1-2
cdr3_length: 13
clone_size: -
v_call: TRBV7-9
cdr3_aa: CASTGQGRDGYTF
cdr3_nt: TGTGCCAGCACAGGACAGGGGCGGGATGGCTACACCTTC

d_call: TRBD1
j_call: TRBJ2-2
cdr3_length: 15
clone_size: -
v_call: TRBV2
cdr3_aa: CASSDRGRNTGELFF
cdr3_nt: TGTGCCAGCAGTGACAGGGGGCGAAATACCGGGGAGCTGTTTTTT

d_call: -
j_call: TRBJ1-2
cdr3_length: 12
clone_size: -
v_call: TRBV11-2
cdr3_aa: CASSLGRGGYTF
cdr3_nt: TGTGCCAGCAGCTTAGGCAGAGGGGGCTACACCTTC

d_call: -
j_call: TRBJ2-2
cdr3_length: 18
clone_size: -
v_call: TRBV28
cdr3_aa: CASSLSPLQQGWTGELFF
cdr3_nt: TGTGCCAGCAGTTTAAGTCCCTTACAACAGGGATGGACCGGGGAGCTGTTTTTT

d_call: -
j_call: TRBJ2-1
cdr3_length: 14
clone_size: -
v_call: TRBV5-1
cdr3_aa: CASSSGDRYNEQFF
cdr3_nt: TGCGCCAGCAGCTCCGGAGACAGATACAATGAGCAGTTCTTC

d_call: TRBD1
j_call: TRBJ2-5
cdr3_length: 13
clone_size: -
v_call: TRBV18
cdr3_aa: CASSRDRQETQYF
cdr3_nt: TGTGCCAGCTCCCGGGACAGACAAGAGACCCAGTACTTC

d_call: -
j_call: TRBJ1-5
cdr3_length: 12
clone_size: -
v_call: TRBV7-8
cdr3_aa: CASVSSGGPQHF
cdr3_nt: TGTGCCAGCGTATCCTCAGGTGGGCCCCAGCATTTT

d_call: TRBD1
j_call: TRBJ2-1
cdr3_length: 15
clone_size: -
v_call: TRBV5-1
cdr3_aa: CASSFAGTGIREQFF
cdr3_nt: TGCGCCAGCAGCTTTGCCGGGACAGGAATTCGGGAGCAGTTCTTC

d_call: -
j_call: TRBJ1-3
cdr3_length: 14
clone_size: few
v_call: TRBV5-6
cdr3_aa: CASSVRTVGNTIYF
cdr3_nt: TGTGCCAGCAGCGTCCGGACTGTTGGAAACACCATATATTTT

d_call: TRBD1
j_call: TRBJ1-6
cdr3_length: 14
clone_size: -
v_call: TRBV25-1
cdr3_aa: CASRRDSGPSPLHF
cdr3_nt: TGTGCCAGCAGGAGGGACAGCGGGCCATCACCCCTCCACTTT

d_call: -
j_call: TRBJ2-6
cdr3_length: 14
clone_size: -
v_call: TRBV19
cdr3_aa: CASNKLSGANVLTF
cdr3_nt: TGTGCCAGTAATAAGCTCTCTGGGGCCAACGTCCTGACTTTC

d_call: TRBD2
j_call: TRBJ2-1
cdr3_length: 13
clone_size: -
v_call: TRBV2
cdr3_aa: CASGLEIYNEQFF
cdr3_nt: TGTGCCAGCGGACTAGAGATTTACAATGAGCAGTTCTTC

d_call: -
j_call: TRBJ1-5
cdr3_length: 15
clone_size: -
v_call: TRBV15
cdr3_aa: CATSRDRARYQPQHF
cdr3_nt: TGTGCCACCAGCAGAGATAGAGCTAGGTATCAGCCCCAGCATTTT

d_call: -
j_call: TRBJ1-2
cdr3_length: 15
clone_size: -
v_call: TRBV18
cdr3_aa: CASSPENRGPGGYTF
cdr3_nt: TGTGCCAGCTCACCGGAAAACCGAGGGCCGGGGGGCTACACCTTC

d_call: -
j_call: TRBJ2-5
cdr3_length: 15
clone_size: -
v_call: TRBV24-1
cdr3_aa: CATSDPRTPGETQYF
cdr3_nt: TGTGCCACCAGTGATCCCAGGACTCCGGGGGAGACCCAGTACTTC

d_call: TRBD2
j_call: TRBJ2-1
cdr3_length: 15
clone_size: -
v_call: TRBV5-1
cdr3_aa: CASSSGTSGYNEQFF
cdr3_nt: TGCGCCAGCAGCTCCGGGACTAGCGGCTACAATGAGCAGTTCTTC

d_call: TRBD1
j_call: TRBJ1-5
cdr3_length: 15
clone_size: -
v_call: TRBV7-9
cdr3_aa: CASSLETGGLQPQHF
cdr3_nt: TGTGCCAGCAGCTTAGAGACAGGGGGCTTACAGCCCCAGCATTTT

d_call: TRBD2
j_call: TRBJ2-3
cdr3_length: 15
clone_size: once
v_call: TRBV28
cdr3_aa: CASSLGGRASDTQYF
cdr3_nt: TGTGCCAGCAGTTTAGGCGGGAGGGCATCAGATACGCAGTATTTT

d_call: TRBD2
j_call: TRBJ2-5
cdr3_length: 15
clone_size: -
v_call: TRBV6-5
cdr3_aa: CASSKPGLTKETQYF
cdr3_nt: TGTGCCAGCAGTAAACCGGGACTAACCAAAGAGACCCAGTACTTC

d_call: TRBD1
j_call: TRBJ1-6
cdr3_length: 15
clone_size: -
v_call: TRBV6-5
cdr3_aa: CASSYFGQVDSPLHF
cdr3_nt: TGTGCCAGCAGTTACTTCGGACAGGTCGATTCACCCCTCCACTTT

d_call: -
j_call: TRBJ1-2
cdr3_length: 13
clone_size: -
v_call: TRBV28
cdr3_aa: CASSYPPFDSYTF
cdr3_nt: TGTGCCAGCAGTTACCCCCCTTTTGACAGCTACACCTTC

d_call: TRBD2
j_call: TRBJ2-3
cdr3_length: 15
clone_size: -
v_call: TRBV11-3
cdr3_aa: CASSLGGRSTDTQYF
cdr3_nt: TGTGCCAGCAGCTTAGGCGGGAGGAGCACAGATACGCAGTATTTT

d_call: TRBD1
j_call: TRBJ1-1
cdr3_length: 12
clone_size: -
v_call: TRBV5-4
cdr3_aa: CASSPGQGKAFF
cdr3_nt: TGTGCCAGCAGCCCGGGACAGGGTAAAGCTTTCTTT

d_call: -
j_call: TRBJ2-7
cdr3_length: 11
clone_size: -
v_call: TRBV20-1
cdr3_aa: CSARVSYEQYF
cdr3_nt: TGCAGTGCGCGAGTCTCCTACGAGCAGTACTTC

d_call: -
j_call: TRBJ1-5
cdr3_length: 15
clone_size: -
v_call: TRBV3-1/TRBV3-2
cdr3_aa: CASTHTGRGNQPQHF
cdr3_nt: TGTGCCAGCACCCACACAGGGAGAGGCAATCAGCCCCAGCATTTT

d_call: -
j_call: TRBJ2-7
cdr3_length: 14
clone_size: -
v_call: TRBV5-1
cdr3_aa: CASSLEGAHYEQYF
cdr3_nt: TGCGCCAGCAGCTTGGAAGGGGCCCACTACGAGCAGTACTTC

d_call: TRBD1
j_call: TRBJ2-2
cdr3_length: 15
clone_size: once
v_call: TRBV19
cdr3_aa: CASKQGASYSGELFF
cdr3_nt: TGTGCCAGTAAACAGGGGGCTTCATATTCAGGGGAGCTGTTTTTT

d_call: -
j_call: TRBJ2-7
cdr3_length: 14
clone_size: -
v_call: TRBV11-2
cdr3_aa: CASSLTTGSYEQYF
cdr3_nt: TGTGCCAGCAGCTTAACGACAGGCTCCTACGAGCAGTACTTC

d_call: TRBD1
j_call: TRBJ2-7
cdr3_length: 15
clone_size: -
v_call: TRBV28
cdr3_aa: CASSSPGTGSHEQYF
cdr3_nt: TGTGCCAGCAGTTCTCCCGGGACAGGGTCCCACGAGCAGTACTTC

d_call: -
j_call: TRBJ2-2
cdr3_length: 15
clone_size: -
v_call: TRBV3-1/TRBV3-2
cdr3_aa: CASSQLPHYTGELFF
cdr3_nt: TGTGCCAGCAGCCAACTGCCTCACTACACCGGGGAGCTGTTTTTT

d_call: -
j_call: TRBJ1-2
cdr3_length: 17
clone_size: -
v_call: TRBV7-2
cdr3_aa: CASSLAIARRAPNGYTF
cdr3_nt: TGTGCCAGCAGCTTAGCGATCGCCAGGAGGGCCCCTAACGGCTACACCTTC

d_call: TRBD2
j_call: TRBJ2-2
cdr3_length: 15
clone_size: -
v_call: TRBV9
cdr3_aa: CASSEGLAGTGELFF
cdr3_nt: TGTGCCAGCAGCGAAGGGCTAGCGGGCACCGGGGAGCTGTTTTTT